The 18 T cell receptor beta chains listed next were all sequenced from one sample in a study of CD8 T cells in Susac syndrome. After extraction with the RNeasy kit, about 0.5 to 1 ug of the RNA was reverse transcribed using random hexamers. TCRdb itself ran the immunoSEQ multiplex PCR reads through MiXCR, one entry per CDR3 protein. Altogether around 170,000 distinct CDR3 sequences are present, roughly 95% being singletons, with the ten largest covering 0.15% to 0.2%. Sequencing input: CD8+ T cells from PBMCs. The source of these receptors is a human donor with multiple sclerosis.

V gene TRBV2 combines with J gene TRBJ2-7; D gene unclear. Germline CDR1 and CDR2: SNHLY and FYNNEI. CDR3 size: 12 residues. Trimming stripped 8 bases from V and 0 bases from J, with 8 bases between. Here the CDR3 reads CASVTYSYEQYF. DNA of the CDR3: TGTGCCAGCGTGACCTACTCCTACGAGCAGTACTTC. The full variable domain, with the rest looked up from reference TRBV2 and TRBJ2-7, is EPEVTQTPSHQVTQMGQEVILRCVPISNHLYFYWYRQILGQKVEFLVSFYNNEISEKSEIFDDQFSVERPDGSNFTLKIRSTKLEDSAMYFCASVTYSYEQYFGPGTRLTVT.

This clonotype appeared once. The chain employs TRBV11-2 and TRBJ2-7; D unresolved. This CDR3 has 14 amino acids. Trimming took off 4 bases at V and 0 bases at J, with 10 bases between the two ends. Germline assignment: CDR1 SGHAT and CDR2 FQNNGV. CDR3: CASSSRSHSYEQYF. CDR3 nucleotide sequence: TGTGCCAGCAGCTCCCGCTCCCACTCCTACGAGCAGTACTTC.

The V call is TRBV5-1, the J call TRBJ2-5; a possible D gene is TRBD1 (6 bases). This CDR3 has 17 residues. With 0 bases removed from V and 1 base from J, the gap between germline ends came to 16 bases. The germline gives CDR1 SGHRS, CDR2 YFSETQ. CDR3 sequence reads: CASSLGVQGRGQETQYF. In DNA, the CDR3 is TGCGCCAGCAGCTTGGGAGTACAGGGAAGGGGCCAAGAGACCCAGTACTTC.

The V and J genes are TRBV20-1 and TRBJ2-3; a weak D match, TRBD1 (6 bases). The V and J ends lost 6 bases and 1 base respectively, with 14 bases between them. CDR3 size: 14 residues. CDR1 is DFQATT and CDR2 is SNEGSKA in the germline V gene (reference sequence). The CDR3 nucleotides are TGCAGTGCACAACAGGGATTCGGCACAGATACGCAGTATTTT. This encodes CSAQQGFGTDTQYF.

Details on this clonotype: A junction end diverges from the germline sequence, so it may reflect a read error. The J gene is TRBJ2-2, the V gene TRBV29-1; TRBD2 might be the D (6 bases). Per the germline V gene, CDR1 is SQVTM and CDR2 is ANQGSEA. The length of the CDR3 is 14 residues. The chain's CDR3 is CSVQDGGIPGELFF. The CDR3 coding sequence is TGCAGCGTTCAAGACGGGGGAATTCCCGGGGAGCTGTTTTTT.

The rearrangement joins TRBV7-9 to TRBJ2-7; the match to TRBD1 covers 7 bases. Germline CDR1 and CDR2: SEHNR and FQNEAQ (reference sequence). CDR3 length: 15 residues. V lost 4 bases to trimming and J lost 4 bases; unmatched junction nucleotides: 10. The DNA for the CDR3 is TGTGCCAGCAGCTCGGACAGGTTGGTTGGGTACGAGCAGTACTTC. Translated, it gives CASSSDRLVGYEQYF.

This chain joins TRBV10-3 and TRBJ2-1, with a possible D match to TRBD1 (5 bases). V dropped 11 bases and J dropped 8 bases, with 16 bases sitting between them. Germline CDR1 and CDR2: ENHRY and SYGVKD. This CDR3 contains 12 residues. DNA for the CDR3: TGTGCCGTAATAGGGGTTAGTGATGAGCAGTTCTTC. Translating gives CAVIGVSDEQFF.

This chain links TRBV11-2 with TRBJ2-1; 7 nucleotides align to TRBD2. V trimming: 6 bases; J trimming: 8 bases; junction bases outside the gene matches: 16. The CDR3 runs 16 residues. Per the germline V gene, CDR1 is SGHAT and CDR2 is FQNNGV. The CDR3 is CASRPPWGGPGDEQFF. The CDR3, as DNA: TGTGCCAGCAGACCCCCCTGGGGAGGGCCAGGAGATGAGCAGTTCTTC.

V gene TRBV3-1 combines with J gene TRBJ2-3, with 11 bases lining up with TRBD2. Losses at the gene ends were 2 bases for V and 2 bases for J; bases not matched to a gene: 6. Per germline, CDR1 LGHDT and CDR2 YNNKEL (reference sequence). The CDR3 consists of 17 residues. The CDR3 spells CASSQTTSGKDTDTQYF. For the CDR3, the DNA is TGTGCCAGCAGCCAAACGACTAGCGGGAAGGACACAGATACGCAGTATTTT.

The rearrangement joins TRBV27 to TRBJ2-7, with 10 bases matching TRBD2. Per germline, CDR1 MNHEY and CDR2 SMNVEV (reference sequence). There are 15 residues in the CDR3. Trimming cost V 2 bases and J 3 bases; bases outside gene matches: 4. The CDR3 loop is CASSLGAGGFYEQYF. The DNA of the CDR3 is TGTGCCAGCAGTTTAGGAGCGGGAGGGTTCTACGAGCAGTACTTC.

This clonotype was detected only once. The CDR3 DNA sequence: TGTGCCAGCAGCTTAGGCCCCTGGGTGTCCAACATTCAGTACTTC. It encodes CASSLGPWVSNIQYF. This rearrangement joins TRBV11-1 to TRBJ2-4; D unresolved. Germline CDR1 and CDR2: SGHAT and FQDESV (reference sequence). V lost 1 base, J lost 7 bases, and 14 bases lay in between. This CDR3 spans 15 amino acids.

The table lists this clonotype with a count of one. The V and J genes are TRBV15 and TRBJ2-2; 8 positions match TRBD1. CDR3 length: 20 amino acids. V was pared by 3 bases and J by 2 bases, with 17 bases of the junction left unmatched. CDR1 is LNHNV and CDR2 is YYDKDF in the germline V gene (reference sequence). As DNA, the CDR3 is TGTGCCACCAGCAGCCTAGTGGGGCAGGGGGCGCCGAAAAACACCGGGGAGCTGTTTTTT. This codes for CATSSLVGQGAPKNTGELFF.

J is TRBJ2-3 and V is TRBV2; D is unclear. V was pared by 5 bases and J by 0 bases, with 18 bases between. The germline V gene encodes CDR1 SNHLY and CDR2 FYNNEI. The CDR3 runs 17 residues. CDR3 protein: CASSTPKDGPSTDTQYF. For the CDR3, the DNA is TGTGCCAGCAGTACCCCGAAGGACGGCCCTAGCACAGATACGCAGTATTTT.

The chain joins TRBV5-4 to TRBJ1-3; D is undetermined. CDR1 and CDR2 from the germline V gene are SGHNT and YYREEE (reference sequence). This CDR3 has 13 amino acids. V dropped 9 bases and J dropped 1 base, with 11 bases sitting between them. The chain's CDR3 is CATWATSGNTIYF. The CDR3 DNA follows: TGTGCCACGTGGGCTACTTCTGGAAACACCATATATTTT.

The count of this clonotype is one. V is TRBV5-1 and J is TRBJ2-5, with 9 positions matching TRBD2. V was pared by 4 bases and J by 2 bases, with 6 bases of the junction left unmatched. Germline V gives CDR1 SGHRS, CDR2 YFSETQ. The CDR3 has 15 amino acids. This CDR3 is CASSPTSGQQETQYF. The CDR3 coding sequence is TGCGCCAGCAGCCCGACTAGCGGCCAGCAAGAGACCCAGTACTTC.

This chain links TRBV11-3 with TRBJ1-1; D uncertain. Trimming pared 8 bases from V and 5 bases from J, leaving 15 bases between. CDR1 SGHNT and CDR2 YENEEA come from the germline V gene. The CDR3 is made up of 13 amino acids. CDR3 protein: CASSRRGRTEAFF. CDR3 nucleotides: TGTGCCAGCTCAAGGCGGGGAAGGACTGAAGCTTTCTTT.

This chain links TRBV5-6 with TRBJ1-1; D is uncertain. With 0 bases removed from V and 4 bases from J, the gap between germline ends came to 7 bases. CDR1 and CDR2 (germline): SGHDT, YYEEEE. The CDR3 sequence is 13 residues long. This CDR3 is CASSLAAFTEAFF. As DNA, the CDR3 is TGTGCCAGCAGCTTGGCCGCGTTCACTGAAGCTTTCTTT.

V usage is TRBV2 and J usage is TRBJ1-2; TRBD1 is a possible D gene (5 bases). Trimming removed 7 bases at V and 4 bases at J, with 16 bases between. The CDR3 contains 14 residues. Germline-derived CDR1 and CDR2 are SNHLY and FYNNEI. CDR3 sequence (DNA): TGTGCCAGCAAATCACCTTGGCAGGGCTATGGCTACACCTTC. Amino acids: CASKSPWQGYGYTF.